The 7 T cell receptor beta chains below were found in one sample sequenced in a study of CD8+ T cells in alopecia areata. Isolated RNA was reverse transcribed into cDNA used as the sequencing template. Only in-frame clones appear in the TCRdb table, and some are missing; sequencing was by immunoSEQ multiplex PCR. The sample shows a few hundred thousand clones, less than 80% of them seen only once. The sequences come from CD4+ T cells sorted from blood, collected at week 0. All receptors derive from a human donor with alopecia areata.

The gene calls are TRBV11-2 and TRBJ2-3, with TRBD2 matching over 7 bases. Germline V gene sequence: CDR1 SGHAT, CDR2 FQNNGV. This CDR3 comprises 16 residues. V lost 2 bases and J lost 0; bases outside the gene matches: 5. In nucleotides, the CDR3 is TGTGCCAGCAGCTTACAGGGACTAAGGAGCACAGATACGCAGTATTTT. This gives the protein CASSLQGLRSTDTQYF.

CDR3 loop: CASSSGQIYEQYF. CDR3 in DNA: TGTGCCAGCAGTTCGGGACAGATTTACGAGCAGTACTTC. The chain uses TRBV6-5 and TRBJ2-7, with TRBD1 identical over 7 bases. Germline trimming cut 4 bases from V and 4 bases from J; bases unmatched to any gene: 4. Germline V gene lookup returns CDR1 MNHEY and CDR2 SVGAGI. This CDR3 spans 13 amino acids.

The count of this clone is one. V usage is TRBV9 and J usage is TRBJ2-5; TRBD2 is a possible D gene (6 bases). This CDR3 has 13 amino acids. V shed 4 bases and J shed 4 bases, with 11 bases lying between them. Germline V gene data show CDR1 as SGDLS and CDR2 as YYNGEE. CDR3 loop: CASSPGLTETQYF. The CDR3 nucleotides read TGTGCCAGCAGCCCGGGACTTACAGAGACCCAGTACTTC.

The J gene is TRBJ2-3, the V gene TRBV5-4; unclear D gene. There are 12 residues in the CDR3. Trimming stripped 4 bases from V and 1 base from J, with 4 bases between. Germline loops: CDR1 SGHNT, CDR2 YYREEE (reference sequence). CDR3 nucleotide sequence: TGTGCCAGCAGCGGCCGCACAGATACGCAGTATTTT. It codes for CASSGRTDTQYF.

The J gene is TRBJ2-3, the V gene TRBV19, with a tentative D call TRBD2 (5 bases). This CDR3 comprises 14 residues. Trimming took off 6 bases at V and 5 bases at J, with 15 bases between the two ends. CDR1 and CDR2 (germline): LNHDA, SQIVND (reference sequence). DNA for the CDR3: TGTGCCAGTAGGAGCGGAGAGGCACAAGATACGCAGTATTTT. Its translation: CASRSGEAQDTQYF.

The chain couples TRBV14 to TRBJ2-3, with D unclear. The germline V and J ends were trimmed by 3 bases and 4 bases, with 2 bases remaining between them. The length of the CDR3 is 11 residues. Germline V gene lookup returns CDR1 SGHDN and CDR2 FVKESK. As DNA, the CDR3 is TGTGCCAGCAGCCAGTCAGATACGCAGTATTTT. Translation: CASSQSDTQYF.

The gene calls are TRBV29-1 and TRBJ2-5; D perhaps matches TRBD1 (5 bases). The ends were cut back, 3 bases at V and 7 bases at J, with 9 bases in the middle. The CDR3 loop spans 11 amino acids. Germline V CDR1 and CDR2: SQVTM, ANQGSEA. The CDR3 DNA reads as TGCAGCGTTGACTGGGGCCGGACCCAGTACTTC. It specifies CSVDWGRTQYF.